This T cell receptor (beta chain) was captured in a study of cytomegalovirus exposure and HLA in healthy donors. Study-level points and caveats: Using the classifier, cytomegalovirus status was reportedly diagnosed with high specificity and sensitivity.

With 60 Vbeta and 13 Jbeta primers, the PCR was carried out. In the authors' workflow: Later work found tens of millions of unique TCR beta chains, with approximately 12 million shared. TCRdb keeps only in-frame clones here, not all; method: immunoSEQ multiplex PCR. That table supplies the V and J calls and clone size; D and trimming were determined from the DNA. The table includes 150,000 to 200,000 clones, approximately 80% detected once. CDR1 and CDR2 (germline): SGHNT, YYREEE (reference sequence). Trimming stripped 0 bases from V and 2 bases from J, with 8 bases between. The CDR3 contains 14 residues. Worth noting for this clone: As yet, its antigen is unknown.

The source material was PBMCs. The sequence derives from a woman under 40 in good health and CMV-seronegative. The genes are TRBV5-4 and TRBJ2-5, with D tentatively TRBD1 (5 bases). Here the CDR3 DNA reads TGTGCCAGCAGCTTGGGGACACCTCAAGAGACCCAGTACTTC. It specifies CASSLGTPQETQYF.